The T cell receptor beta chain described here comes from a study of cytomegalovirus exposure and HLA in healthy donors. Points from the study as a whole: Most of the CMV-associated TCR beta chains (in a later analysis) appeared to be HLA-restricted.

Use of 60 Vbeta and 13 Jbeta primers characterized the PCR. Generated by immunoSEQ multiplex PCR, the TCRdb table keeps only in-frame clones and is missing some. The sample consists of fewer than 150,000 clones, approximately 80% of them appearing once. The donors were healthy bone marrow donors. In regard to this clone: Its specificity is not known. This specimen includes other DNA sequences encoding the same CDR3.

Trimming took 5 bases from V and 4 from J, leaving 17 bases between them. This CDR3 has 15 residues. Germline V gene lookup returns CDR1 PRHDT and CDR2 FYEKMQ (reference sequence). The chain carries TRBV13 and TRBJ1-1; D is uncertain. This receptor was identified in a man younger than 35 in good health and CMV-seronegative. The sample comprised PBMCs. CDR3 loop: CASSPGITEGTEAFF. The CDR3 region has the DNA TGTGCCAGCAGCCCCGGTATTACCGAGGGCACTGAAGCTTTCTTT.